These 22 T cell receptor beta chains came from one sample sequenced in a study of blood T cell repertoires in COVID-19. The protocol was immunoSEQ multiplex PCR, while the TCRdb copy is restricted to in-frame clones and leaves out a portion. Of fewer than 350,000 clones listed, around nine tenths are singletons. The sequencing input was PBMCs or T cells enriched from blood (not recorded which). The receptors here all came from a woman aged 25 to 39 who had been exposed to COVID-19.

The V call is TRBV19, the J call TRBJ1-3; tentative D call: TRBD1 (6 bases). Trimming removed 9 bases from V and 3 bases from J, with 24 bases in between. The CDR3 is made up of 17 amino acids. Germline CDR1 reads LNHDA; CDR2 reads SQIVND (reference sequence). CDR3 nucleotide sequence: TGTGCCAGCAGCCTAGGAGGGGGGGACCTCCTTGGAAACACCATATATTTT. Its protein product is CASSLGGGDLLGNTIYF.

This chain connects TRBV11-2 to TRBJ2-7, with 8 bases fitting TRBD1. The junction had 0 bases not matched to a gene; V was cut back by 1 base and J by 1 base. Per the germline V gene, CDR1 is SGHAT and CDR2 is FQNNGV. The CDR3 has 14 amino acids. DNA of the CDR3: TGTGCCAGCAGCTTAGGGACAGGGTCCTACGAGCAGTACTTC. Protein product: CASSLGTGSYEQYF.

As DNA, the CDR3 is TGTGCCAGCAGTTTATCCCTCCTCTTGGCACCCAAAAACATTCAGTACTTC. Translated, it gives CASSLSLLLAPKNIQYF. This rearrangement joins TRBV28 to TRBJ2-4; D ambiguous. Germline V gene sequence: CDR1 MDHEN, CDR2 SYDVKM. The CDR3 has 17 amino acids. V shed 1 base and J shed 2 bases, with 15 bases lying between them.

This clone has a single count. J is TRBJ2-7 and V is TRBV7-6; TRBD1 is a possible D gene (5 bases). The germline gives CDR1 SGHVS, CDR2 FNYEAQ. The CDR3 loop spans 15 amino acids. Trimming left V 3 bases short and J 2 bases short, with 14 bases between. The CDR3 reads CASSFGVDKTYEQYF. CDR3 nucleotides: TGTGCCAGCAGCTTTGGAGTGGACAAAACCTACGAGCAGTACTTC.

This clone was found once. Within the sample, other DNA sequences also encode this same CDR3. The chain joins TRBV7-8 to TRBJ1-6; D is ambiguous. The CDR3 is 15 amino acids. Trimming cost V 3 bases and J 4 bases, with 10 bases left between them. Germline lookup yields CDR1 SGHVS and CDR2 FQNEAQ. The CDR3 region is CASSLAGLYNSPLHF. The DNA of the CDR3 is TGTGCCAGCAGCTTGGCAGGACTTTATAATTCACCCCTCCACTTT.

The chain has TRBV27 and TRBJ2-7; 8 bases fit TRBD1. The CDR3 runs 14 residues. V lost 6 bases, J lost 3 bases, and 7 bases stayed unmatched. The germline CDR1 and CDR2 sequences are MNHEY and SMNVEV (reference sequence). In DNA form, the CDR3 reads TGTGCCAGCAGGAAAGACAGGGGCCACTACGAGCAGTACTTC. Translated: CASRKDRGHYEQYF.

The gene calls are TRBV9 and TRBJ2-2; no firm D call. Looked up from germline, CDR1 is SGDLS and CDR2 is YYNGEE. The CDR3 runs 13 residues. V was clipped by 4 bases and J by 6 bases, with 10 bases between them. The CDR3 DNA reads TGTGCCAGCAGCCACCTAGGCGCCGGGGAGCTGTTTTTT. It codes for CASSHLGAGELFF.

The chain recombines TRBV7-9 with TRBJ1-4; 7 nucleotides line up with TRBD1. The CDR3 runs 18 residues. The V gene's germline CDR1 is SEHNR and CDR2 FQNEAQ (reference sequence). The ends lost 2 bases at V and 8 bases at J; junction bases unmatched: 17. CDR3 region: CASSLKWSRGQTIEKLFF. DNA for the CDR3: TGTGCCAGCAGCTTAAAGTGGAGCCGGGGACAGACGATCGAAAAACTGTTTTTT.

The chain joins TRBV7-9 to TRBJ1-6; 8 bases are shared with TRBD1. The CDR3 is made up of 15 amino acids. With 5 bases clipped from V and 8 bases from J, the junction kept 8 bases outside the gene matches. Germline values: CDR1 SEHNR, CDR2 FQNEAQ (reference sequence). CDR3 coding DNA: TGTGCCAGCAGCCAGGACAGGGCGGGTGATTCACCCCTCCACTTT. The encoded protein is CASSQDRAGDSPLHF.

The chain has TRBV3-1 (or the pseudogene TRBV3-2) and TRBJ1-3; D is unresolved. Germline CDR1 is LGHDT and CDR2 is YNNKEL (reference sequence). The CDR3 covers 14 residues. Trimming took off 0 bases at V and 4 bases at J, with 7 bases between the two ends. The DNA of the CDR3 is TGTGCCAGCAGCCAAGAAGGAGGCGGAAACACCATATATTTT. The encoded protein is CASSQEGGGNTIYF.

The chain carries TRBV28 and TRBJ2-3, with 12 bases that match TRBD2. V lost 4 bases and J lost 7; bases outside the gene matches: 6. Germline CDR1 MDHEN, CDR2 SYDVKM. The CDR3 sequence is 15 residues long. CDR3: CASSSPSGRGNTQYF. The CDR3 DNA follows: TGTGCCAGCAGTTCACCTAGCGGGAGGGGAAATACGCAGTATTTT.

The chain recombines TRBV25-1 with TRBJ1-2, with 7 bases identical to TRBD1. The ends lost 2 bases at V and 5 bases at J; junction bases unmatched: 17. The CDR3 spans 18 residues. Germline-derived CDR1 and CDR2 are MGHDK and SYGVNS. CDR3 residues: CASSEATRGGQKVYGYTF. The DNA for the CDR3 is TGTGCCAGCAGTGAAGCGACACGAGGGGGCCAAAAGGTTTATGGCTACACCTTC.

The gene calls are TRBV6-5 and TRBJ2-1; 9 nucleotides agree with TRBD1. The CDR3 runs 15 residues. J gave up 9 bases and V 1 base, and 7 bases lay outside the gene matches. CDR1 is MNHEY, CDR2 SVGAGI, per germline. CDR3 coding DNA: TGTGCCAGCAGTTACTTACCGGGACAGGGATTTGAGCAGTTCTTC. Translating it yields CASSYLPGQGFEQFF.

The rearrangement joins TRBV3-1 (or the pseudogene TRBV3-2) to TRBJ2-5; tentative D call: TRBD2 (7 bases). This CDR3 is 14 amino acids long. Germline V lookup: CDR1 LGHDT, CDR2 YNNKEL (reference sequence). Deletions cut 5 bases from V and 3 bases from J, with 13 bases between. The CDR3 region has the DNA TGTGCCAGCAGCGTTACAGGGAGGGAAGAGACCCAGTACTTC. Protein: CASSVTGREETQYF.

The CDR3: CASSLGAGGHNEQFF. The CDR3 DNA sequence: TGTGCCAGCAGCTTAGGGGCGGGAGGCCACAATGAGCAGTTCTTC. This chain joins TRBV7-9 and TRBJ2-1; TRBD2 matches 8 bases. Germline CDR1 reads SEHNR; CDR2 reads FQNEAQ (reference sequence). The CDR3 extends over 15 amino acids. The V gene end was trimmed by 1 base and the J gene end by 5 bases; junction bases not matched to a gene: 4. The full variable domain, in which reference TRBV7-9 and TRBJ2-1 provide the parts outside the CDR3, is DTGVSQNPRHKITKRGQNVTFRCDPISEHNRLYWYRQTLGQGPEFLTYFQNEAQLEKSRLLSDRFSAERPKGSFSTLEIQRTEQGDSAMYLCASSLGAGGHNEQFFGPGTRLTVL.

This chain joins TRBV14 and TRBJ2-7; 7 bases agree with TRBD2. CDR3 length: 14 amino acids. V lost 1 base, J lost 6 bases, and 6 bases stayed unmatched. Germline V gene sequence: CDR1 SGHDN, CDR2 FVKESK. CDR3 DNA: TGTGCCAGCAGCCAAGTCCGCGGGAGTGGCGAGCAGTACTTC. Residues: CASSQVRGSGEQYF. The complete variable domain, with remaining parts taken from reference TRBV14 and TRBJ2-7, reads EAGVTQFPSHSVIEKGQTVTLRCDPISGHDNLYWYRRVMGKEIKFLLHFVKESKQDESGMPNNRFLAERTGGTYSTLKVQPAELEDSGVYFCASSQVRGSGEQYFGPGTRLTVT.

The chain recombines TRBV20-1 with TRBJ1-5; unclear D gene. The CDR3 spans 14 residues. V was clipped by 3 bases and J by 0 bases, with 9 bases between them. Germline V CDR1 and CDR2: DFQATT, SNEGSKA (reference sequence). CDR3: CSASSHYSNQPQHF. As DNA, the CDR3 is TGCAGTGCTAGTTCGCACTATAGCAATCAGCCCCAGCATTTT.

The chain recombines TRBV28 with TRBJ1-5, with D maybe TRBD1 (5 bases). The CDR3 spans 16 residues. The V end was cut by 8 bases, the J end by 4 bases, with 21 bases between. Germline V gene lookup returns CDR1 MDHEN and CDR2 SYDVKM. CDR3 residues: CASVLLRGPLNQPQHF. Written as DNA, the CDR3 is TGTGCCAGCGTTTTGTTAAGGGGCCCCTTAAATCAGCCCCAGCATTTT.

The V gene is TRBV28, the J gene TRBJ1-5; D gene uncertain. Germline V gene lookup returns CDR1 MDHEN and CDR2 SYDVKM. Trimming removed 5 bases from V and 6 bases from J, with 35 bases in between. This CDR3 comprises 21 residues. In DNA, the CDR3 is TGTGCCAGCAGTCTCACTTCGTTGTTGGGAGGGAGCGGAGGGTTTGGTCAGCCCCAGCATTTT. Translating gives CASSLTSLLGGSGGFGQPQHF.

The chain combines TRBV6-1 with TRBJ1-2; 8 positions agree with TRBD1. CDR3 size: 16 residues. Germline V gene lookup returns CDR1 MNHNS and CDR2 SASEGT. V trimming: 4 bases; J trimming: 9 bases; junction bases outside the gene matches: 16. CDR3: CASSGGWTGWGKSYTF. CDR3 in DNA: TGTGCCAGCAGTGGGGGGTGGACAGGGTGGGGTAAAAGCTACACCTTC.

The V and J genes are TRBV28 and TRBJ2-2, with D perhaps TRBD2 (7 bases). This CDR3 region has 14 residues. Germline V gives CDR1 MDHEN, CDR2 SYDVKM. Trimming took off 3 bases at V and 5 bases at J, with 10 bases between the two ends. This CDR3 reads CASSLAGATGELFF. CDR3 DNA: TGTGCCAGCAGTTTGGCGGGGGCAACCGGGGAGCTGTTTTTT.

This clone was detected once. Additional DNA sequences in this sample encode the identical CDR3. The chain joins TRBV10-2 to TRBJ1-2; 8 nucleotides line up with TRBD1. Germline V gives CDR1 WSHSY, CDR2 SAAADI. V lost 7 bases, J lost 7 bases, and 14 bases stayed unmatched. The CDR3 totals 15 residues. The CDR3 DNA is TGCGCCAGCACCCCGACTCAGGACAGGGTGGGTGGCTACACCTTC. It yields the protein CASTPTQDRVGGYTF.